The source of this TCR beta chain is a study of blood T cell repertoires in COVID-19. The study recruited people aged roughly 18 to 89 years across about two dozen US areas. This CDR3 is built from 15 residues. V was pared by 5 bases and J by 4 bases, with 5 bases of the junction left unmatched. Per the germline V gene, CDR1 is MNHEY and CDR2 is SVGAGI. Original processing methods: It was from reference gene primer amplification that nucleated cell counts were estimated. TCRdb's copy holds only in-frame clones and misses some; the assay was immunoSEQ multiplex PCR. For V, J and clone size, that table is used; D and trimming come from the DNA. The repertoire holds 150,000 or so clones, with 81% as singletons.

The source of this sequence is a middle-aged woman with acute COVID-19. The chain recombines TRBV6-5 with TRBJ2-7, with 13 positions matching TRBD2. The sequencing input was PBMCs or T cells enriched from blood (not recorded which). In DNA form, the CDR3 reads TGTGCCAGCAGTAGAACTAGCGGGAGGGTTTACGAGCAGTACTTC. Translating gives CASSRTSGRVYEQYF.